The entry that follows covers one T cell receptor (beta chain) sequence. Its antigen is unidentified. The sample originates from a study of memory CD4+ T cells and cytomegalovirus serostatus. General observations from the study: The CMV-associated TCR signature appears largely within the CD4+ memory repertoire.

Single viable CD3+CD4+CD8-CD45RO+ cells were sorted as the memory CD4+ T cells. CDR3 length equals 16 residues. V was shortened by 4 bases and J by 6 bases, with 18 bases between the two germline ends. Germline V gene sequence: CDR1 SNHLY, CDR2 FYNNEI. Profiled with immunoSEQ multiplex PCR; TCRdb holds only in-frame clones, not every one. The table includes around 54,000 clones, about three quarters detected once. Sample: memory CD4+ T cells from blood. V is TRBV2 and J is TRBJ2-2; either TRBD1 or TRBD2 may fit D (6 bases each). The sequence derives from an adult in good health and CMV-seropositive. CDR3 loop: CASSVGRWGASGELFF. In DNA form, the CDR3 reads TGTGCCAGCAGTGTTGGGAGGTGGGGGGCGTCCGGGGAGCTGTTTTTT.